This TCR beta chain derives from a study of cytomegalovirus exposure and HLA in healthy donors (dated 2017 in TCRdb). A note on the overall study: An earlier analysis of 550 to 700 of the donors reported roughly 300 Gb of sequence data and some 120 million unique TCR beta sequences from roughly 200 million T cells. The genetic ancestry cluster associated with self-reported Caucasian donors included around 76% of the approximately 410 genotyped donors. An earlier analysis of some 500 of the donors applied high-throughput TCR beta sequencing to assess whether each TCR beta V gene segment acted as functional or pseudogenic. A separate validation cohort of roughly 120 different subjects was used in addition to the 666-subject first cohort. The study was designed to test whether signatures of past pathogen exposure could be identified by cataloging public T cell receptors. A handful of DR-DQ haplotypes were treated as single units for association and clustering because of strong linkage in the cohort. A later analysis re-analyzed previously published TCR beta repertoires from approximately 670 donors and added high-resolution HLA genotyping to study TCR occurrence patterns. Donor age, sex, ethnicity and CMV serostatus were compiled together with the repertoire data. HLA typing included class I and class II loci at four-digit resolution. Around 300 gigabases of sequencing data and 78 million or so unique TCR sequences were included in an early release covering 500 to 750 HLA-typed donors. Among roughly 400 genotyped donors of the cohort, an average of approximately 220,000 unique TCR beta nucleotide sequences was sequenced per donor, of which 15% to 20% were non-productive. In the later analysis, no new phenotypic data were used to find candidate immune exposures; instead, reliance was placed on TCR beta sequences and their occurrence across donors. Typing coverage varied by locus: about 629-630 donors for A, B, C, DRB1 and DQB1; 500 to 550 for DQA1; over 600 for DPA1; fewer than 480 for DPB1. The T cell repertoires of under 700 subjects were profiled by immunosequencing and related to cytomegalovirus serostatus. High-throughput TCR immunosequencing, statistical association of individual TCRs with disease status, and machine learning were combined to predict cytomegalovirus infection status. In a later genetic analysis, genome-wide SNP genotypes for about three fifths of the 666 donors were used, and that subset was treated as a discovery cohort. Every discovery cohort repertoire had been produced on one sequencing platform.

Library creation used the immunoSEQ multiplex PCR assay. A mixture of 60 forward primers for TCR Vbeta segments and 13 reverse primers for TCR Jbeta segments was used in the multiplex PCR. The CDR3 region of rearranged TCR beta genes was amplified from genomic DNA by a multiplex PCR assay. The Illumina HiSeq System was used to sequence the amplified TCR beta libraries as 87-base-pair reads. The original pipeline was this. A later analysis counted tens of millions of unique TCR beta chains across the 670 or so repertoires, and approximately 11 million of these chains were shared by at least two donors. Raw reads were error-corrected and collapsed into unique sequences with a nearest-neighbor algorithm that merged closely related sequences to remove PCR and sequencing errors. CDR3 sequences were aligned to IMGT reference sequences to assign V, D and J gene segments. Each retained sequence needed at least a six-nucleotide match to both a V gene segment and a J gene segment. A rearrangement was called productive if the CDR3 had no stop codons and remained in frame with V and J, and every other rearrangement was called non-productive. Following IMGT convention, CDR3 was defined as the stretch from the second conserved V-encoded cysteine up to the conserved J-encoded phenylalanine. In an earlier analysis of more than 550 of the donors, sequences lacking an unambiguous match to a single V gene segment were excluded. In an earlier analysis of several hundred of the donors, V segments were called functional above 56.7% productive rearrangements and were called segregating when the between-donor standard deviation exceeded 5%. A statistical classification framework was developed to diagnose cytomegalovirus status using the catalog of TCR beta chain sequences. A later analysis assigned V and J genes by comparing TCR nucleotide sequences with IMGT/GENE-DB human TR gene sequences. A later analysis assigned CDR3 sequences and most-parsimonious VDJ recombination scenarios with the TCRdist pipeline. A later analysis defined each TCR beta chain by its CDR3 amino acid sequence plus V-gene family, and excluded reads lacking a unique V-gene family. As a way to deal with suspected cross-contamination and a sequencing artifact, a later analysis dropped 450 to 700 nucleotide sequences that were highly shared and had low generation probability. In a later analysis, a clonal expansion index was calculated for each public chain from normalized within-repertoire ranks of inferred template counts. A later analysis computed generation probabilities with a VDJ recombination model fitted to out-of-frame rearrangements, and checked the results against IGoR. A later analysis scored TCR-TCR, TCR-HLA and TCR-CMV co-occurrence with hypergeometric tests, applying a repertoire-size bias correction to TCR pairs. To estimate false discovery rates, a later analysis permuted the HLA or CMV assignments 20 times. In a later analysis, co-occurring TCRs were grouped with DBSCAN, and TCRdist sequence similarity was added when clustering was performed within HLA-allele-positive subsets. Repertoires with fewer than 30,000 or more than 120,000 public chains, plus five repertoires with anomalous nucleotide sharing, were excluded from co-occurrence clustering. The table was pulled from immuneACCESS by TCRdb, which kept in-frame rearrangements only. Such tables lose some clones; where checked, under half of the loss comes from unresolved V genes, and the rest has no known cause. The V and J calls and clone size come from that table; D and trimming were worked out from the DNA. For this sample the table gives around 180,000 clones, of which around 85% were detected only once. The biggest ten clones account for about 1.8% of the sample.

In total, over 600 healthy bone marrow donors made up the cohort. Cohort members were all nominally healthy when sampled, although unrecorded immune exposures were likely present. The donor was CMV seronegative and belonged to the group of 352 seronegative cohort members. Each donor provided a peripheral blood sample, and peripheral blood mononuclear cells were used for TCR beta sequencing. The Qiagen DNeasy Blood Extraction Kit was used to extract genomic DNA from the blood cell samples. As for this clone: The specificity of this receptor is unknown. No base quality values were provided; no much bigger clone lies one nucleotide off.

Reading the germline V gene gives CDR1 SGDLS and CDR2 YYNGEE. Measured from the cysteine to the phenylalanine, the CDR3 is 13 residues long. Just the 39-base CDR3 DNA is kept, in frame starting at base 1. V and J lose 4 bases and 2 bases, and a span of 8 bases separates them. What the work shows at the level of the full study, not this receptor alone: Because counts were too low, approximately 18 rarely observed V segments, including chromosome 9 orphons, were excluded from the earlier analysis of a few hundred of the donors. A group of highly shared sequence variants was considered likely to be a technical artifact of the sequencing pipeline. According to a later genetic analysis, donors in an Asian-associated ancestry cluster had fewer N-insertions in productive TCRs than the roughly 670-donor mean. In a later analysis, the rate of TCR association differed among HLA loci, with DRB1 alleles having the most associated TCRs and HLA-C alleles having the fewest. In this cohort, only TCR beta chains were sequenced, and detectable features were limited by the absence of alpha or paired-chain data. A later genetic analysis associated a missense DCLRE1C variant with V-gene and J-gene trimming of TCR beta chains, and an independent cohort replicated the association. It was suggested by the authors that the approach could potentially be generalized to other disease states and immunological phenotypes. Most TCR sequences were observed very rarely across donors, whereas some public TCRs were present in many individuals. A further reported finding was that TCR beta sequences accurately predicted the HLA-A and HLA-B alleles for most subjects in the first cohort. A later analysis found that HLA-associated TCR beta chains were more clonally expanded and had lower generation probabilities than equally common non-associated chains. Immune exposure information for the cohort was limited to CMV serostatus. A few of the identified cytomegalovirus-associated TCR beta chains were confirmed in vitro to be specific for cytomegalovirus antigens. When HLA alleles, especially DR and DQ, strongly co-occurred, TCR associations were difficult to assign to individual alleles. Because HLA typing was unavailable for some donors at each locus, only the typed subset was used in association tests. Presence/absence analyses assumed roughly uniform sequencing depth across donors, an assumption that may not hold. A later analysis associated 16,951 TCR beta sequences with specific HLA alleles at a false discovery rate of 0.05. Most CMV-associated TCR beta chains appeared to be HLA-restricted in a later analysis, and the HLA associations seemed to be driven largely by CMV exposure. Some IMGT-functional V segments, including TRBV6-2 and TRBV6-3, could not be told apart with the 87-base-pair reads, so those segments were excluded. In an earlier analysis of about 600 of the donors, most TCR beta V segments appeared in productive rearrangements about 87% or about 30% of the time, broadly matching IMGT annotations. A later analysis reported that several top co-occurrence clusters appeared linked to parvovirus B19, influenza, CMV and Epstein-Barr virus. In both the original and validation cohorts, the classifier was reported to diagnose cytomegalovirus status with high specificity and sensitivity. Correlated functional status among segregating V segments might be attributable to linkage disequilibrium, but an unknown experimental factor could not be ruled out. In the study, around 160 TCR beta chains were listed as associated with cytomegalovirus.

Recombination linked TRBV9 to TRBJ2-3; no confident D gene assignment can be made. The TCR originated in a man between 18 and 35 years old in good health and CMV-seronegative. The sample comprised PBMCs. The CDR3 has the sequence CASSTPVTDTQYF. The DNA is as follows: TGTGCCAGCAGCACACCTGTCACAGATACGCAGTATTTT.